What follows are 9 T cell receptor beta chains derived from one specimen sequenced in a study of blood T cell repertoires in COVID-19. Generated by immunoSEQ multiplex PCR, the TCRdb table keeps only in-frame clones and is missing some. This table has some 70,000 clones, over 60% appearing once. Specimen: peripheral blood. The receptor source for this set is a man aged 55 to 70 with COVID-19, enrolled during active disease.

This chain links TRBV5-1 with TRBJ2-4; possible D gene TRBD1, 5 bases. With 3 bases removed from V and 1 base from J, the gap between germline ends came to 14 bases. CDR3 size: 16 residues. The germline CDR1 and CDR2 sequences are SGHRS and YFSETQ. In DNA form, the CDR3 reads TGCGCCAGCAGCTCCGACAGACCCGGGGCCAAAAACATTCAGTACTTC. This codes for CASSSDRPGAKNIQYF.

The chain employs TRBV7-9 and TRBJ2-5; 8 bases match TRBD2. CDR1 is SEHNR and CDR2 is FQNEAQ in the germline V gene (reference sequence). The CDR3 has 14 amino acids. V dropped 5 bases and J dropped 4; count of bases not matched to a gene: 6. Here the CDR3 reads CASSPRGGLETQYF. CDR3 bases: TGTGCCAGCAGCCCACGGGGGGGGCTAGAGACCCAGTACTTC.

This chain links TRBV2 with TRBJ2-3; D is perhaps TRBD1 (6 bases). Germline V gene sequence: CDR1 SNHLY, CDR2 FYNNEI. The length of the CDR3 is 13 residues. Trimming removed 6 bases from V and 4 bases from J, with 11 bases in between. CDR3 DNA: TGTGCCAGCAGATTCAGGGGCTCAGATACGCAGTATTTT. This gives the protein CASRFRGSDTQYF.

This chain uses TRBV5-1 with TRBJ2-3; the D gene is possibly TRBD2 (6 bases). From germline, CDR1 is SGHRS and CDR2 YFSETQ. Trimming shortened V by 0 bases and J by 1 base, and 12 bases separated the two germline ends. This CDR3 spans 16 amino acids. CDR3 region: CASSLGHASGTDTQYF. The CDR3 region has the DNA TGCGCCAGCAGCTTGGGACACGCTAGCGGCACAGATACGCAGTATTTT.

This chain connects TRBV7-3 to TRBJ2-3; D possibly corresponds to TRBD2 (5 bases). Looked up from germline, CDR1 is SGHTA and CDR2 is FQGTGA. Trimming cost V 3 bases and J 6 bases, with 16 bases left between them. The CDR3 has 15 amino acids. Here the CDR3 DNA reads TGTGCCAGCAGCTTTCTCGGGGAAGGGTGGGATACGCAGTATTTT. This sequence encodes CASSFLGEGWDTQYF.

The rearrangement uses TRBV7-2 and TRBJ2-1; TRBD2 aligns across 10 bases. Trimming at V came to 1 base and at J to 7 bases, leaving 16 bases not matched to a gene. Germline lookup yields CDR1 SGHTA and CDR2 FQGNSA. This CDR3 comprises 19 residues. The CDR3 coding sequence is TGTGCCAGCAGCTTAGGAGGTCTAGCGGGAGTGAAAAGTCGAAATGAGCAGTTCTTC. This translates into CASSLGGLAGVKSRNEQFF.

The chain has TRBV5-1 and TRBJ2-1; 12 bases map to TRBD2. Trimming removed 1 base from V and 15 bases from J; junction bases left unmatched: 8. The CDR3 is made up of 14 amino acids. Germline V gene sequence: CDR1 SGHRS, CDR2 YFSETQ. CDR3 region: CASSLSSGRGPAFF. CDR3 bases: TGCGCCAGCAGCTTGTCTAGCGGGAGGGGACCTGCGTTCTTC. Supplemented by reference TRBV5-1 and TRBJ2-1, the full variable domain reads KAGVTQTPRYLIKTRGQQVTLSCSPISGHRSVSWYQQTPGQGLQFLFEYFSETQRNKGNFPGRFSGRQFSNSRSEMNVSTLELGDSALYLCASSLSSGRGPAFFGPGTRLTVL.

The chain couples TRBV9 to TRBJ2-1; possible D gene TRBD2, 7 bases. The CDR3 sequence is 15 residues long. Deletions cut 0 bases from V and 4 bases from J, with 11 bases between. The germline gives CDR1 SGDLS, CDR2 YYNGEE. CDR3 protein: CASSVGAGAYNEQFF. In DNA, the CDR3 is TGTGCCAGCAGCGTAGGGGCGGGGGCTTACAATGAGCAGTTCTTC.

The chain couples TRBV19 to TRBJ2-1, with D maybe TRBD1 (6 bases). Trimming removed 5 bases from V and 5 bases from J, with 7 bases in between. Germline CDR1 reads LNHDA; CDR2 reads SQIVND (reference sequence). The CDR3 is 12 residues long. The chain's CDR3 is CASSRTDNEQFF. The CDR3, as DNA: TGTGCCAGTAGTCGGACAGACAATGAGCAGTTCTTC.